The rows below give T cell receptor beta chains drawn from one sample of a study of cytotoxic CD8 clonotypes in ibrutinib-treated CLL. TCRdb's copy holds only in-frame clones and misses some; the assay was immunoSEQ multiplex PCR. The sample contains around 70,000 clones, 90% of which appear only once. The sample consisted of PBMCs, taken after 12 months of ibrutinib treatment. All receptors derive from a human donor with chronic lymphocytic leukemia. CDR3s include the opening cysteine and the closing phenylalanine or tryptophan. D genes are given only for firm matches. The size field is filled for only some rows; it gives once, few, many or a size class.

len	abundance	v_gene	d_gene	j_gene	CDR3nt	CDR3aa
17	.	TRBV19	TRBD2	TRBJ2-7	TGTGCCAGTAGTTCTATAGCGGGAGTGGTTCAAGCCAACGAGCAGTACTTC	CASSSIAGVVQANEQYF
14	.	TRBV5-4	TRBD1	TRBJ1-3	TGTGCTATAAGACAGGGCGTGAATGGAAACACCATATATTTT	CAIRQGVNGNTIYF
15	.	TRBV28	.	TRBJ2-5	TGTGCCAGCAGTTTTTCAGGGGCAAATTATAAGACCCAGTACTTC	CASSFSGANYKTQYF
16	.	TRBV19	.	TRBJ2-2	TGTGCCAGTAGTATAGGAAGGCTAGCTAACACCGGGGAGCTGTTTTTT	CASSIGRLANTGELFF
11	once	TRBV9	.	TRBJ2-3	TGTGCCAGCAGCTACACAGATACGCAGTATTTT	CASSYTDTQYF
14	.	TRBV7-9	.	TRBJ2-7	TGTGCCAGCAGCTCTGGACAGCCCCCCTACGAGCAGTACTTC	CASSSGQPPYEQYF
17	.	TRBV14	TRBD2	TRBJ2-3	TGTGCCAGCAGCCCCTCAAAGGCTAGCGGGAATATAGATACGCAGTATTTT	CASSPSKASGNIDTQYF
13	few	TRBV29-1	.	TRBJ1-5	TGCAGCGTTGGGGGGACAAAGGATCAGCCCCAGCATTTT	CSVGGTKDQPQHF
13	.	TRBV28	TRBD1	TRBJ1-6	TGTGCCAGCAGGGACAGGGTAAATTCACCCCTCCACTTT	CASRDRVNSPLHF
14	.	TRBV27	.	TRBJ1-5	TGTGCCAGCAGTCTACAGGGAGGGGGTCAGCCCCAGCATTTT	CASSLQGGGQPQHF
17	.	TRBV27	TRBD2	TRBJ2-1	TGTGCCAGCAGTTTATCAATTGTGACTAGCGGATACAATGAGCAGTTCTTC	CASSLSIVTSGYNEQFF
13	.	TRBV5-1	.	TRBJ2-7	TGCGCCAGCAGCTACGGACAGATTTACGAGCAGTACTTC	CASSYGQIYEQYF
18	few	TRBV5-1	.	TRBJ2-4	TGCGCCAGCAGCTTGGAACCCGGACTTGCCCTAGCCAAAAACATTCAGTACTTC	CASSLEPGLALAKNIQYF
16	.	TRBV5-4	.	TRBJ1-1	TGTGCCAGCAGCTTGAGGAGTTTTGGGGAGGGTACTGAAGCTTTCTTT	CASSLRSFGEGTEAFF
18	.	TRBV7-9	TRBD1	TRBJ1-1	TGTGCCAGCAGCGCTAGGGCTGGTAGGACAGGGGAGGGCACTGAAGCTTTCTTT	CASSARAGRTGEGTEAFF
13	.	TRBV30	TRBD1	TRBJ2-7	TGTGCCTGGGGACATAACAGGGGACCGGGGCAGTACTTC	CAWGHNRGPGQYF
15	.	TRBV4-1	TRBD2	TRBJ2-3	TGCGCCAGCAGCGGTACCGGGACTATAACAGATACGCAGTATTTT	CASSGTGTITDTQYF
15	.	TRBV6-5	.	TRBJ2-7	TGTGCCAGCAGTCCGGACCAAGGGCTACCCTACGAGCAGTACTTC	CASSPDQGLPYEQYF
14	.	TRBV5-4	TRBD1	TRBJ2-7	TGTGTCTACAGTGCTAGACAGGGGGCGGGAGAGCAGTACTTC	CVYSARQGAGEQYF
18	.	TRBV14	TRBD1	TRBJ2-6	TGTGCCAGCAGCCCGATTACAGGGGTCGGCTCTGGGGCCAACGTCCTGACTTTC	CASSPITGVGSGANVLTF
13	.	TRBV7-9	TRBD1	TRBJ1-2	TGTGCCAGCAGCTGGACAGGGTCCTATGGCTACACCTTC	CASSWTGSYGYTF
17	.	TRBV12-5	.	TRBJ2-3	TGTGCTAGTGGTTCGGGGCTGGGGGGCAGCGGCACAGATACGCAGTATTTT	CASGSGLGGSGTDTQYF
16	.	TRBV5-1	TRBD2	TRBJ2-3	TGCGCCAGCAGCTTACGAGCGGGAGGTGGCACAGATACGCAGTATTTT	CASSLRAGGGTDTQYF
17	.	TRBV4-1	TRBD2	TRBJ2-1	TGCGCCAGCAGCCAGAAGCCAGCGGGAGTAACCTACAATGAGCAGTTCTTC	CASSQKPAGVTYNEQFF
15	once	TRBV19	.	TRBJ1-5	TGTGCCAGTAGTATACCCGGTGATAGCAATCAGCCCCAGCATTTT	CASSIPGDSNQPQHF
17	few	TRBV5-1	TRBD2	TRBJ2-1	TGCGCCAGCACTACTAGGGGTTTAGCGGGAGAGTCATATGAGCAGTTCTTC	CASTTRGLAGESYEQFF
16	once	TRBV5-1	TRBD2	TRBJ2-1	TGCGCCAGCAGCCGGACTAGCGGGCTTACCTACAATGAGCAGTTCTTC	CASSRTSGLTYNEQFF
14	.	TRBV30	TRBD1	TRBJ2-2	TGTGCCTGGAGCGGGACAGGGTTTCGCGGGGAGCTGTTTTTT	CAWSGTGFRGELFF
16	.	TRBV6-6	.	TRBJ1-3	TGTGCCAGCAGAGACAGGTCTCCGAGCTCTGGAAACACCATATATTTT	CASRDRSPSSGNTIYF
13	.	TRBV2	.	TRBJ2-7	TGTGCCAGCGATAACATACAGGACCACGAGCAGTACTTC	CASDNIQDHEQYF
17	.	TRBV5-6	.	TRBJ2-7	TGTGCCAGCAGCTCTCCGGGGTATAGCGGTTCTGGCTACGAGCAGTACTTC	CASSSPGYSGSGYEQYF
15	.	TRBV12-5	.	TRBJ2-7	TGTGCTAGTGGTTTGGCCGGACACGGGATCTACGAGCAGTACTTC	CASGLAGHGIYEQYF
13	.	TRBV6-5	.	TRBJ1-2	TGTGCCAGCAGTTTAGACCGGGACTATGGCTACACCTTC	CASSLDRDYGYTF
15	.	TRBV14	.	TRBJ1-3	TGTGCCAGCAGCCAAATGGCAGGCTCTGGAAACACCATATATTTT	CASSQMAGSGNTIYF
14	.	TRBV6-5	.	TRBJ1-4	TGTGCCAGCAGGACCGGGGGCATGGTTGAAAAACTGTTTTTT	CASRTGGMVEKLFF
14	.	TRBV19	TRBD1	TRBJ1-1	TGTGCCAGTAGCCAACAGGGGGCCTACACTGAAGCTTTCTTT	CASSQQGAYTEAFF
13	.	TRBV27	.	TRBJ1-2	TGTGCCAGCATGGGCAGGGAGAACTATGGCTACACCTTC	CASMGRENYGYTF
15	.	TRBV6-5	.	TRBJ1-2	TGTGCCAGCAGTTACTCGAAGGACAGCCTCTATGGCTACACCTTC	CASSYSKDSLYGYTF
13	.	TRBV7-3	.	TRBJ2-1	TGTGCCAGCAGCTCCGCACCTTACAATGAGCAGTTCTTC	CASSSAPYNEQFF
15	.	TRBV5-1	.	TRBJ1-1	TGCGCCAGCAGCACGGGCAGGGGCATGAACACTGAAGCTTTCTTT	CASSTGRGMNTEAFF
13	once	TRBV6-5	TRBD1	TRBJ2-7	TGTGCCAGCAGTTACGGGACAGGGGATGAGCAGTACTTC	CASSYGTGDEQYF
13	.	TRBV6-1	.	TRBJ1-2	TGTGCCAGCAGTGAGAACAGGGAGGTAGGCTACACCTTC	CASSENREVGYTF
14	.	TRBV10-3	.	TRBJ1-1	TGTGCCATTAAAGAATTGGCGGGGGACACTGAAGCTTTCTTT	CAIKELAGDTEAFF
16	.	TRBV27	TRBD2	TRBJ2-7	TGTGCCAGCAGTATTTCACTAGCGGGAGCTACCTACGAGCAGTACTTC	CASSISLAGATYEQYF
19	.	TRBV7-7	.	TRBJ2-5	TGTGCCAGCAGCTTATATGTGGGTGGGGGTGGCAGCGCTCAAGAGACCCAGTACTTC	CASSLYVGGGGSAQETQYF
13	.	TRBV5-1	.	TRBJ2-1	TGCGCCAGCAGCTTGGTAGTAGAGAAGAAGCAGTTCTTC	CASSLVVEKKQFF
15	.	TRBV19	.	TRBJ1-4	TGTGCCAGTAGTTACAGACTCGCAACTAATGAAAAACTGTTTTTT	CASSYRLATNEKLFF
14	.	TRBV11-3	.	TRBJ2-7	TGTGCCAGCAGCCCGCGGGACTCCAAGGTTAGGCAGTACTTC	CASSPRDSKVRQYF
14	.	TRBV7-3	TRBD1	TRBJ1-2	TGTGCCAGCAGTCCCGGGACAGGGGGCGATGGCTACACCTTC	CASSPGTGGDGYTF